The 25 T cell receptor beta chains below were found in one sample sequenced in a study of CD8+ T cells in alopecia areata. Treatment given: oral pan-JAK inhibitor, 5-10 mg twice daily. RNA was extracted and reverse transcribed into cDNA as the sequencing template. Here immunoSEQ multiplex PCR was the method, and the copy in TCRdb shows in-frame clones only, minus some. The sample carries 95,000 to 100,000 clones, 60% recorded once. Specimen: CD8+ T cells sorted from blood, collected around week 55, from a patient treated with tofacitinib. These receptors originate from a human donor with alopecia areata.

The chain recombines TRBV29-1 with TRBJ2-1, with 9 nucleotides matching TRBD1. The CDR3 loop spans 16 amino acids. V was clipped by 7 bases and J by 5 bases; unmatched bases: 15. Germline V gene sequence: CDR1 SQVTM, CDR2 ANQGSEA. CDR3 nucleotide sequence: TGCAGCGCTGCCGGGACAGGGTTATGGGGGGACAATGAGCAGTTCTTC. Amino acids: CSAAGTGLWGDNEQFF.

The CDR3 region has the DNA TGCGCCAGCAGCCAAGTGCAGGGGCGTTCCTACGAGCAGTACTTC. As protein: CASSQVQGRSYEQYF. The genes are TRBV4-1 and TRBJ2-7, with D perhaps matching TRBD1 (6 bases). CDR1 is MGHRA and CDR2 is YSYEKL in the germline V gene. This CDR3 has 15 amino acids. Deletions cut 1 base from V and 1 base from J, with 11 bases between.

V is TRBV19 and J is TRBJ2-3, with 11 positions matching TRBD1. Germline lookup yields CDR1 LNHDA and CDR2 SQIVND (reference sequence). This CDR3 region has 16 residues. V shed 7 bases and J 2 bases; nucleotides not matched to a gene: 8. Written as DNA, the CDR3 is TGTGCCAGTATTCCGGGGACAGGGGGTTTCACAGATACGCAGTATTTT. Its protein product is CASIPGTGGFTDTQYF.

This clone was picked up a small number of times. The chain carries TRBV6-1 and TRBJ1-4, with unresolved D. This CDR3 comprises 11 residues. Trimming pared 5 bases from V and 7 bases from J, leaving 5 bases between. CDR1 is MNHNS and CDR2 is SASEGT in the germline V gene. DNA for the CDR3: TGTGCCAGCAGTAGCCCTGAAAAACTGTTTTTT. Protein: CASSSPEKLFF.

The V and J genes are TRBV4-1 and TRBJ2-7; no clear D gene. Germline V gives CDR1 MGHRA, CDR2 YSYEKL. Trimming took 1 base from V and 3 from J, leaving 10 bases between them. CDR3 length: 14 amino acids. The CDR3 region has the DNA TGCGCCAGCAGCCAAGGAAATGGGCGCTACGAGCAGTACTTC. It encodes CASSQGNGRYEQYF.

The chain recombines TRBV14 with TRBJ2-5, with D hard to call. Between the trimmed V and J ends, which lost 0 bases and 4 bases, there was a span of 6 bases. Germline loops: CDR1 SGHDN, CDR2 FVKESK. The CDR3 runs to 13 residues. DNA for the CDR3: TGTGCCAGCAGCCAAGAGTTTCTAGAGACCCAGTACTTC. This translates into CASSQEFLETQYF.

V and J are TRBV5-1 and TRBJ2-5; D is uncertain. The V gene lost 5 bases and the J gene lost 5 bases, with 16 bases spanning the gap. The CDR3 is 14 amino acids. The germline V gene has CDR1 SGHRS and CDR2 YFSETQ. The CDR3 DNA sequence: TGCGCCAGCAGTTTGACCAGTCCGAGGGAGACCCAGTACTTC. This translates into CASSLTSPRETQYF.

The sample holds a few counts of this clone. The chain carries TRBV6-5 and TRBJ2-2; 9 nucleotides line up with TRBD2. The CDR3 length is 15 residues. Per the germline V gene, CDR1 is MNHEY and CDR2 is SVGAGI. V shed 7 bases and J 6 bases; nucleotides not matched to a gene: 9. This chain's CDR3 is CASKWLAGSAGELFF. The CDR3 nucleotides are TGTGCCAGCAAGTGGCTAGCGGGGTCGGCCGGGGAGCTGTTTTTT.

The rearrangement joins TRBV2 to TRBJ2-1; 7 bases match TRBD1. CDR1 is SNHLY and CDR2 is FYNNEI in the germline V gene. V lost 5 bases, J lost 6 bases, and 10 bases stayed unmatched. The CDR3 spans 15 residues. In nucleotides, the CDR3 is TGTGCCAGCAGTCACCCGGGACAGATTCTCAATGAGCAGTTCTTC. It is translated as CASSHPGQILNEQFF. Using reference TRBV2 and TRBJ2-1 for the parts outside the CDR3, the full variable domain is EPEVTQTPSHQVTQMGQEVILRCVPISNHLYFYWYRQILGQKVEFLVSFYNNEISEKSEIFDDQFSVERPDGSNFTLKIRSTKLEDSAMYFCASSHPGQILNEQFFGPGTRLTVL.

The V and J genes are TRBV7-4 and TRBJ1-1, with no clear D. The CDR3 loop spans 17 amino acids. Germline V gene sequence: CDR1 SGHVT, CDR2 SQSDAQ. The V gene lost 1 base and the J gene lost 1 base, with 16 bases spanning the gap. The CDR3 here is CASSLVSSSPKNTEAFF. For the CDR3, the DNA is TGTGCCAGCAGCTTAGTGTCTTCCAGCCCCAAGAACACTGAAGCTTTCTTT. The full variable domain, in which reference TRBV7-4 and TRBJ1-1 provide the parts outside the CDR3, is GAGVSQSPRYKVAKRGRDVALRCDSISGHVTLYWYRQTLGQGSEVLTYSQSDAQRDKSGRPSGRFSAERPERSVSTLKIQRTEQGDSAVYLCASSLVSSSPKNTEAFFGQGTRLTVV.

This clone came up once. The chain links TRBV30 to TRBJ2-7, with D perhaps matching TRBD1 (6 bases). The CDR3 is 11 residues long. The V gene lost 5 bases and the J gene lost 4 bases, with 9 bases spanning the gap. From germline, CDR1 is GTSNPN and CDR2 SVGIG (reference sequence). This chain's CDR3 is CAWAGQYEQYF. CDR3 DNA sequence: TGTGCCTGGGCAGGACAGTACGAGCAGTACTTC.

The chain recombines TRBV19 with TRBJ1-1; 7 bases map to TRBD1. The germline gives CDR1 LNHDA, CDR2 SQIVND (reference sequence). V gave up 4 bases and J gave up 3 bases; unmatched junction bases: 11. The CDR3 has 16 amino acids. The DNA for the CDR3 is TGTGCCAGTAGTACACAGACAGGGAGGGTGGACACTGAAGCTTTCTTT. It specifies CASSTQTGRVDTEAFF. The whole variable domain, remainder taken from reference TRBV19 and TRBJ1-1, is DGGITQSPKYLFRKEGQNVTLSCEQNLNHDAMYWYRQDPGQGLRLIYYSQIVNDFQKGDIAEGYSVSREKKESFPLTVTSAQKNPTAFYLCASSTQTGRVDTEAFFGQGTRLTVV.

J is TRBJ1-1 and V is TRBV2, with D uncertain. CDR1 and CDR2 (germline): SNHLY, FYNNEI. The ends were cut back, 9 bases at V and 11 bases at J, with 22 bases in the middle. The CDR3 sequence is 13 residues long. The CDR3 DNA follows: TGTGCCAGTTCGCCTCGGTTGAGGAATTTGGCTTTCTTT. Its protein is CASSPRLRNLAFF.

The rearrangement links TRBV19 to TRBJ1-2, with 9 positions matching TRBD1. The germline V gene has CDR1 LNHDA and CDR2 SQIVND (reference sequence). The trim removed 7 bases at V and 3 bases at J, leaving 6 bases unmatched. The CDR3 is 14 residues long. The CDR3 sequence: CASTWTGDHYGYTF. CDR3 bases: TGTGCCAGTACTTGGACAGGGGATCACTATGGCTACACCTTC.

This chain uses TRBV7-9 with TRBJ2-1; 13 nucleotides align to TRBD2. Germline CDR1 reads SEHNR; CDR2 reads FQNEAQ (reference sequence). The CDR3 has 15 residues. Unmatched junction bases numbered 2, after V lost 5 bases and J lost 4 bases. For the CDR3, the DNA is TGTGCCAGCAGCATGACTAGCGGGGGGTACAATGAGCAGTTCTTC. Residues: CASSMTSGGYNEQFF.

V and J are TRBV7-7 and TRBJ1-3; D not resolved. V was cut by 1 base and J by 2 bases, with 9 bases left in between. CDR3 length equals 15 residues. The germline V gene has CDR1 SSHAT and CDR2 FNYEAQ (reference sequence). CDR3: CASSLGRGAGNTIYF. Written as DNA, the CDR3 is TGTGCCAGCAGCTTAGGGCGGGGAGCTGGAAACACCATATATTTT.

J is TRBJ1-6 and V is TRBV7-6; D is unresolved. The ends were cut back, 5 bases at V and 3 bases at J, with 14 bases in the middle. Germline loops: CDR1 SGHVS, CDR2 FNYEAQ. This CDR3 contains 16 residues. The CDR3, as DNA: TGTGCCAGCAGCCCGAGGGAGTCAAACTATAATTCACCCCTCCACTTT. Protein: CASSPRESNYNSPLHF.

In its sample, this clone was seen a few times. The CDR3 nucleotides are TGTGCCAGCAGCCCGGCCTCTGGGGCCAACGTCCTGACTTTC. Its protein product is CASSPASGANVLTF. The chain couples TRBV7-9 to TRBJ2-6; D is undetermined. Germline V lookup: CDR1 SEHNR, CDR2 FQNEAQ (reference sequence). V lost 5 bases, J lost 0 bases, and 5 bases lay in between. The CDR3 covers 14 residues.

The chain links TRBV19 to TRBJ2-5; D is ambiguous. Trimming removed 3 bases at V and 5 bases at J, with 13 bases between. This CDR3 region has 14 residues. CDR1 and CDR2 from the germline V gene are LNHDA and SQIVND (reference sequence). The CDR3 sequence: CASSMVLGGETQYF. The CDR3 DNA reads as TGTGCCAGTAGTATGGTATTGGGTGGGGAGACCCAGTACTTC.

This chain uses TRBV7-9 with TRBJ2-3, with D unresolved. Trimming removed 5 bases at V and 2 bases at J, with 14 bases between. This CDR3 region has 15 residues. Per the germline V gene, CDR1 is SEHNR and CDR2 is FQNEAQ (reference sequence). The CDR3: CASSTNQSPTDTQYF. DNA of the CDR3: TGTGCCAGCAGCACTAATCAGTCCCCCACAGATACGCAGTATTTT.

The gene calls are TRBV4-1 and TRBJ2-7; D is undetermined. The germline V and J ends were trimmed by 1 base and 3 bases, with 4 bases remaining between them. The CDR3 is 12 residues long. In germline, CDR1 is MGHRA, CDR2 YSYEKL. For the CDR3, the DNA is TGCGCCAGCAGCCAAGGCAGCTACGAGCAGTACTTC. Encoded protein: CASSQGSYEQYF.

This clone appeared a single time. The chain employs TRBV4-1 and TRBJ2-7; the match to TRBD2 covers 12 bases. The V and J ends lost 2 bases and 4 bases, in that order; junction bases with no gene match: 9. Germline loops: CDR1 MGHRA, CDR2 YSYEKL. There are 17 residues in the CDR3. Here the CDR3 DNA reads TGCGCCAGCAGCCAATTCCTTACTAGCGGGGGGTGGTACGAGCAGTACTTC. This sequence encodes CASSQFLTSGGWYEQYF.

V gene TRBV9 combines with J gene TRBJ1-1; possible D gene TRBD1, 5 bases. Germline lookup yields CDR1 SGDLS and CDR2 YYNGEE. The CDR3 is made up of 16 amino acids. V lost 2 bases and J lost 2, with 16 bases in between. CDR3 sequence reads: CASSVFSKTVNTEAFF. The CDR3 nucleotides are TGTGCCAGCAGCGTCTTTAGCAAGACAGTCAACACTGAAGCTTTCTTT.

J is TRBJ1-6 and V is TRBV15; D is possibly TRBD1 (5 bases). CDR1 is LNHNV, CDR2 YYDKDF, per germline (reference sequence). Trimming removed 5 bases at V and 2 bases at J, with 7 bases between. The CDR3 runs to 14 residues. The DNA for the CDR3 is TGTGCCACCAGCGGGACGGCCTATAATTCACCCCTCCACTTT. It is translated as CATSGTAYNSPLHF. The full variable domain, completed using reference TRBV15 and TRBJ1-6, is DAMVIQNPRYQVTQFGKPVTLSCSQTLNHNVMYWYQQKSSQAPKLLFHYYDKDFNNEADTPDNFQSRRPNTSFCFLDIRSPGLGDTAMYLCATSGTAYNSPLHFGNGTRLTVT.

The chain joins TRBV4-1 to TRBJ2-7; 11 positions match TRBD2. The germline CDR1 and CDR2 sequences are MGHRA and YSYEKL. The junction had 2 bases not matched to a gene; V was cut back by 0 bases and J by 1 base. CDR3 length equals 16 residues. The CDR3 sequence: CASSQELAGASYEQYF. The CDR3, as DNA: TGCGCCAGCAGCCAAGAACTAGCGGGGGCTTCCTACGAGCAGTACTTC.